The present T cell receptor beta chain was sequenced within a study of blood T cells in healthy people across ages. A second about 6 to 12 cycle PCR used barcoded and J-beta primers. TCRdb fed the 5' RACE reads into MiXCR, producing one record per CDR3 protein. The data show 850,000 to 1,100,000 distinct CDR3 sequences, 30% to 40% seen once. Germline CDR1 is SGDLS and CDR2 is YYNGEE. CDR3 length: 16 residues. The V and J ends lost 0 bases and 5 bases respectively, with 14 bases between them. The gene calls are TRBV9 and TRBJ2-2; TRBD2 might be the D (6 bases). This receptor was identified in a man aged 18 to 29 in good health. The sequenced sample was blood. Written as DNA, the CDR3 is TGTGCCAGCAGCGTAGATCGGAAGGAGGGAACCGGGGAGCTGTTTTTT. This sequence encodes CASSVDRKEGTGELFF.